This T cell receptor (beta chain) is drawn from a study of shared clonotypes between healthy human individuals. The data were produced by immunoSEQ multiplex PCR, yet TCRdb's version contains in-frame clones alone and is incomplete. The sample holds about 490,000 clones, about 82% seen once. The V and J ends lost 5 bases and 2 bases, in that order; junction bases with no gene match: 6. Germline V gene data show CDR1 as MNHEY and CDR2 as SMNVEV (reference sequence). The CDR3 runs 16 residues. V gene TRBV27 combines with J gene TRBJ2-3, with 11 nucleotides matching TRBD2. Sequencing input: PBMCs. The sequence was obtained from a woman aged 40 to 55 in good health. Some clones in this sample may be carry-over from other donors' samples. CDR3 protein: CASSTRTSGYTDTQYF. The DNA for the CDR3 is TGTGCCAGCAGTACAAGGACTAGCGGGTACACAGATACGCAGTATTTT.